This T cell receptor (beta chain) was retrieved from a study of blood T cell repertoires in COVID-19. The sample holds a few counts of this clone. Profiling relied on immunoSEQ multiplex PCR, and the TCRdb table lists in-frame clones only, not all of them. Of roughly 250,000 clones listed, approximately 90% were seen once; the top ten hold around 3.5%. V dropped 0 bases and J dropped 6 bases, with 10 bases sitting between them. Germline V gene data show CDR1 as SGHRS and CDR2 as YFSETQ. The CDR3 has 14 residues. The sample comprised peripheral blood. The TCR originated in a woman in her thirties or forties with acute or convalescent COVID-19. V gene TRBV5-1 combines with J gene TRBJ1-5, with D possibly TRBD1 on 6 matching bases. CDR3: CASSLAGVGQPQHF. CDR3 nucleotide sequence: TGCGCCAGCAGCTTGGCAGGGGTAGGTCAGCCCCAGCATTTT.